Listed here are 15 T cell receptor beta chains from one sample, sequenced in a study of blood T cell repertoires in COVID-19. TCRdb's table, derived via immunoSEQ multiplex PCR, lists solely in-frame clones and lacks some. The sample contains under 35,000 clones, more than 70% of which appear only once. The sequenced material came from peripheral blood. These receptors were collected from a human donor in a cohort sampled during active COVID-19.

The chain recombines TRBV18 with TRBJ1-1, with 7 bases that match TRBD1. There are 16 residues in the CDR3. The junction had 5 bases not matched to a gene; V was cut back by 1 base and J by 0 bases. CDR1 is KGHSH, CDR2 LQKENI, per germline. DNA of the CDR3: TGTGCCAGCTCACCACAGGGACAGCGTTTGAACACTGAAGCTTTCTTT. Protein: CASSPQGQRLNTEAFF.

V and J are TRBV29-1 and TRBJ2-3; D remains unclear. The CDR3 is 14 amino acids. Trimming took 4 bases from V and 4 from J, leaving 15 bases between them. Germline lookup yields CDR1 SQVTM and CDR2 ANQGSEA. The CDR3 DNA follows: TGCAGCGTTGGCACTCTCCGAGTGGCAGATACGCAGTATTTT. Its translation: CSVGTLRVADTQYF.

This rearrangement joins TRBV28 to TRBJ1-4; maybe TRBD1 (5 bases). The germline V and J ends were trimmed by 3 bases and 7 bases, with 18 bases remaining between them. The germline gives CDR1 MDHEN, CDR2 SYDVKM. The CDR3 length is 16 residues. The CDR3 nucleotides read TGTGCCAGCAGTTTTAGGCTGGGGCGTTCTAGTGAAAAACTGTTTTTT. This sequence encodes CASSFRLGRSSEKLFF.

The J gene is TRBJ1-2, the V gene TRBV3-1 (or the pseudogene TRBV3-2); 11 nucleotides match TRBD1. Germline CDR1 LGHDT, CDR2 YNNKEL (reference sequence). The CDR3 is 15 residues long. V lost 0 bases to trimming and J lost 8 bases; unmatched junction nucleotides: 5. The CDR3 nucleotides read TGTGCCAGCAGCCAAGATCCCGGGACAGGGGGAGGCTACACCTTC. Encoded protein: CASSQDPGTGGGYTF.

The count of this clone is one. This rearrangement joins TRBV9 to TRBJ2-1, with 12 bases lining up with TRBD2. This CDR3 contains 15 residues. The germline V gene encodes CDR1 SGDLS and CDR2 YYNGEE. V shed 3 bases and J 9 bases; nucleotides not matched to a gene: 7. CDR3 sequence reads: CASSATGLAGGEQFF. CDR3 DNA: TGTGCCAGCAGCGCGACGGGACTAGCGGGTGGTGAGCAGTTCTTC.

V gene TRBV29-1 combines with J gene TRBJ2-3, with 10 bases matching TRBD2. CDR1 and CDR2 from the germline V gene are SQVTM and ANQGSEA. V shed 6 bases and J 3 bases; nucleotides not matched to a gene: 6. The CDR3 has 14 residues. CDR3 sequence (DNA): TGCAGCGTAGCGGGGGGGCCGGGTACAGATACGCAGTATTTT. It is translated as CSVAGGPGTDTQYF.

The J gene is TRBJ1-2, the V gene TRBV7-9; 7 bases align to TRBD1. Trimming cost V 2 bases and J 6 bases; bases outside gene matches: 3. The CDR3 sequence is 13 residues long. Germline V gene data show CDR1 as SEHNR and CDR2 as FQNEAQ (reference sequence). The CDR3 region is CASSLSGGDGYTF. The CDR3 nucleotides are TGTGCCAGCAGCTTATCAGGGGGAGATGGCTACACCTTC.

The chain carries TRBV11-2 and TRBJ1-6; no clear D gene. The CDR3 runs 13 residues. The germline gives CDR1 SGHAT, CDR2 FQNNGV. Trimming stripped 2 bases from V and 7 bases from J, with 6 bases between. The CDR3 nucleotides read TGTGCCAGCAGCTTAACCCGGAATTCACCCCTCCACTTT. As protein: CASSLTRNSPLHF.

This clone was observed a single time. The rearrangement joins TRBV27 to TRBJ1-6; 8 bases are shared with TRBD1. The J segment lost 2 bases and the V segment lost 5 bases, leaving 8 bases of the junction unmatched. This CDR3 spans 17 amino acids. In germline, CDR1 is MNHEY, CDR2 SMNVEV (reference sequence). CDR3 in amino acids: CASSLRQGLTYNSPLHF. The CDR3 DNA is TGTGCCAGCAGTCTCCGACAGGGGCTAACCTATAATTCACCCCTCCACTTT.

The chain is built from TRBV19 and TRBJ2-1; D uncertain. The ends were cut back, 5 bases at V and 9 bases at J, with 11 bases in the middle. This CDR3 spans 12 amino acids. Germline values: CDR1 LNHDA, CDR2 SQIVND (reference sequence). In DNA form, the CDR3 reads TGTGCCAGTAGTGTCCCTAGAGGTGAGCAGTTCTTC. Its protein is CASSVPRGEQFF.

Only one count was recorded for this clone. J is TRBJ1-1 and V is TRBV11-2, with D unresolved. V lost 2 bases and J 1 base, leaving 5 bases between the germline ends. CDR1 is SGHAT and CDR2 is FQNNGV in the germline V gene. The CDR3 has 13 residues. The CDR3 sequence: CASSLRENTEAFF. CDR3 nucleotide sequence: TGTGCCAGCAGCTTACGGGAGAACACTGAAGCTTTCTTT. Using reference TRBV11-2 and TRBJ1-1 for the parts outside the CDR3, the full variable domain is EAGVAQSPRYKIIEKRQSVAFWCNPISGHATLYWYQQILGQGPKLLIQFQNNGVVDDSQLPKDRFSAERLKGVDSTLKIQPAKLEDSAVYLCASSLRENTEAFFGQGTRLTVV.

The CDR3 loop reads CASSPPGVGGNGYTF. The CDR3, as DNA: TGTGCCAGCTCACCACCCGGAGTTGGAGGGAATGGCTACACCTTC. The rearrangement uses TRBV18 and TRBJ1-2; D uncertain. The germline CDR1 and CDR2 sequences are KGHSH and LQKENI. Trimming cost V 0 bases and J 6 bases, with 14 bases left between them. The CDR3 is 15 amino acids.

This sequence joins TRBV6-5 and TRBJ2-2; D is unresolved. V lost 6 bases to trimming and J lost 5 bases, with 10 bases between them. CDR1 and CDR2 from the germline V gene are MNHEY and SVGAGI. The CDR3 spans 13 residues. This chain's CDR3 is CASRPQRTGELFF. CDR3 DNA sequence: TGTGCCAGCAGACCACAGAGAACCGGGGAGCTGTTTTTT.

The chain joins TRBV5-3 to TRBJ2-2; 8 nucleotides line up with TRBD2. Being an ORF, TRBV5-3 has a function that is uncertain. V lost 1 base, J lost 4 bases, and 3 bases stayed unmatched. CDR3 size: 15 residues. CDR3 sequence: CARSLRGGGTGELFF. CDR3 DNA: TGTGCCAGAAGCTTGCGGGGGGGCGGCACCGGGGAGCTGTTTTTT.

The chain couples TRBV7-8 to TRBJ1-1; weak D call: TRBD1 (5 bases). Trimming shortened V by 0 bases and J by 5 bases, and 10 bases separated the two germline ends. CDR1 is SGHVS and CDR2 is FQNEAQ in the germline V gene. The CDR3 has 14 amino acids. As DNA, the CDR3 is TGTGCCAGCAGCTTAGCCCCGGGGGGAACTGAAGCTTTCTTT. This encodes CASSLAPGGTEAFF.